These 19 T cell receptor beta chains were all obtained from the same sample, sequenced in a study of OX40 agonist ivuxolimab in advanced cancers. Clones were read by immunoSEQ multiplex PCR, and TCRdb kept only the in-frame ones, dropping some. The sample lists about 83,000 clones; around 84% were seen once. Sequencing used CD4+ or CD8+ T cells sorted from blood, obtained in a trial of the OX40 agonist ivuxolimab. These TCRs come from an adult with an advanced solid tumor such as melanoma, head and neck, liver or kidney cancer.

V usage is TRBV7-9 and J usage is TRBJ1-4; D is uncertain. V was cut by 5 bases and J by 2 bases, with 12 bases left in between. The CDR3 extends over 15 amino acids. CDR1 is SEHNR and CDR2 is FQNEAQ in the germline V gene (reference sequence). CDR3 DNA sequence: TGTGCCAGCAGCCCGGGGATAATCACTAATGAAAAACTGTTTTTT. It specifies CASSPGIITNEKLFF. Variable domain in full (rest from reference TRBV7-9 and TRBJ1-4): DTGVSQNPRHKITKRGQNVTFRCDPISEHNRLYWYRQTLGQGPEFLTYFQNEAQLEKSRLLSDRFSAERPKGSFSTLEIQRTEQGDSAMYLCASSPGIITNEKLFFGSGTQLSVL.

A note on this clone: This sample includes further DNA sequences coding for the same CDR3. This rearrangement joins TRBV6-5 to TRBJ1-6; TRBD1 agrees at 8 bases. This CDR3 has 13 amino acids. The V segment lost 3 bases and the J segment 13 bases; nucleotides outside the gene matches: 5. Germline lookup yields CDR1 MNHEY and CDR2 SVGAGI. CDR3 sequence: CASSYQGAPPLHF. Written as DNA, the CDR3 is TGTGCCAGCAGTTATCAGGGGGCGCCCCCCCTCCACTTT.

V gene TRBV18 combines with J gene TRBJ2-7, with 8 bases lining up with TRBD1. With V trimmed by 4 bases and J by 3 bases, 5 bases remained unmatched. Germline values: CDR1 KGHSH, CDR2 LQKENI. This CDR3 is built from 14 residues. The CDR3 bases are TGTGCCAGCTCACGGCAGGGGGCCGACTACGAGCAGTACTTC. Translation gives CASSRQGADYEQYF.

This chain links TRBV2 with TRBJ2-5; perhaps TRBD1 as D (6 bases). This CDR3 contains 14 residues. The V end lost 6 bases, the J end lost 0 bases, and 11 bases lay between the germline ends. From germline, CDR1 is SNHLY and CDR2 FYNNEI. CDR3 residues: CASRADRNQETQYF. The CDR3, as DNA: TGTGCCAGCAGGGCGGACAGAAACCAAGAGACCCAGTACTTC.

This chain connects TRBV28 to TRBJ1-2; 8 bases are a match to TRBD1. Germline V gives CDR1 MDHEN, CDR2 SYDVKM. The V and J ends lost 5 bases and 2 bases, in that order; junction bases with no gene match: 7. The CDR3 sequence is 15 residues long. The CDR3 protein is CASSPAGQENYGYTF. The CDR3, as DNA: TGTGCCAGCAGTCCCGCGGGACAGGAAAACTATGGCTACACCTTC.

V usage is TRBV4-2 and J usage is TRBJ2-5; no clear D. The length of the CDR3 is 11 residues. Trimming shortened V by 3 bases and J by 5 bases, and 4 bases separated the two germline ends. Germline V gives CDR1 LGHNA, CDR2 YNFKEQ. DNA for the CDR3: TGTGCCAGCAGCCAGTTGGAGACCCAGTACTTC. This sequence encodes CASSQLETQYF.

V and J are TRBV7-2 and TRBJ2-7, with TRBD2 identical over 8 bases. The V segment lost 2 bases and the J segment 4 bases; nucleotides outside the gene matches: 7. The germline CDR1 and CDR2 sequences are SGHTA and FQGNSA. CDR3 length equals 15 residues. DNA of the CDR3: TGTGCCAGCAGCTTATCGTCGGGAGGGGGGTACGAGCAGTACTTC. Translating gives CASSLSSGGGYEQYF.

This clone was seen more than once but under ten times. The genes are TRBV18 and TRBJ1-1, with a weak D call TRBD1 (5 bases). CDR3 length equals 16 residues. The V gene's germline CDR1 is KGHSH and CDR2 LQKENI. Trimming cost V 4 bases and J 4 bases, with 19 bases left between them. Here the CDR3 DNA reads TGTGCCAGCTCACGACAGCCTCGGGGTAGTTTCACTGAAGCTTTCTTT. Residues: CASSRQPRGSFTEAFF.

The chain has TRBV18 and TRBJ1-4, with D uncertain. V dropped 3 bases and J dropped 3 bases, with 8 bases sitting between them. This CDR3 has 14 residues. Germline lookup yields CDR1 KGHSH and CDR2 LQKENI. The CDR3, as DNA: TGTGCCAGCTCACCGCCATGGGCTAATGAAAAACTGTTTTTT. Its protein product is CASSPPWANEKLFF.

This clone occurred a few times. The V gene is TRBV7-3, the J gene TRBJ1-5; D gene uncertain. Germline CDR1 reads SGHTA; CDR2 reads FQGTGA. V was cut by 5 bases and J by 7 bases, with 12 bases left in between. The CDR3 is 13 residues long. DNA for the CDR3: TGTGCCAGCAGCCAAACCCTGGGCCAGCCCCAGCATTTT. As protein: CASSQTLGQPQHF.

The chain has TRBV6-6 and TRBJ1-1, with D possibly being TRBD1 (6 bases). Germline values: CDR1 MNHNY, CDR2 SVGAGI (reference sequence). Trimming shortened V by 6 bases and J by 3 bases, and 20 bases separated the two germline ends. This CDR3 is 16 amino acids long. The CDR3 coding sequence is TGTGCCAGCAGGCCGAGAACCGGGGGGCGGTACACTGAAGCTTTCTTT. It yields the protein CASRPRTGGRYTEAFF.

The chain employs TRBV6-5 and TRBJ1-5; D not certain. Trimming removed 6 bases at V and 10 bases at J, with 16 bases between. This CDR3 has 13 amino acids. Germline V gene lookup returns CDR1 MNHEY and CDR2 SVGAGI. In DNA form, the CDR3 reads TGTGCCAGCAGCTACGGACCCACCCCCCCCCAGCATTTT. As protein: CASSYGPTPPQHF.

This chain joins TRBV13 and TRBJ1-1; TRBD1 matches 7 bases. Germline CDR1 PRHDT, CDR2 FYEKMQ (reference sequence). The V segment lost 5 bases and the J segment 5 bases; nucleotides outside the gene matches: 14. The CDR3 totals 16 residues. CDR3 nucleotides: TGTGCCAGCAGCGTGGTAGGGGGCTGGCTTAGAACTGAAGCTTTCTTT. Translation: CASSVVGGWLRTEAFF.

The chain's CDR3 is CASSDPGLQFF. CDR3 bases: TGCGCCAGCAGCGACCCGGGTCTTCAGTTCTTC. The chain carries TRBV5-1 and TRBJ2-1; no definite D call. V dropped 4 bases and J dropped 13 bases, with 12 bases sitting between them. Germline V gene sequence: CDR1 SGHRS, CDR2 YFSETQ. The CDR3 has 11 residues.

V and J are TRBV28 and TRBJ2-6, with D possibly being TRBD1 (5 bases). CDR3 length: 16 residues. Trimming removed 2 bases from V and 0 bases from J, with 8 bases in between. Germline CDR1 and CDR2: MDHEN and SYDVKM. The CDR3: CASSLHGASGANVLTF. CDR3 nucleotides: TGTGCCAGCAGTTTACATGGGGCCTCTGGGGCCAACGTCCTGACTTTC.

As DNA, the CDR3 is TGTGCCAGCAGCCGAGATATCATGACAGGGGGCATTAGGGGTTCCTATAATTCACCCCTCCACTTT. Encoded protein: CASSRDIMTGGIRGSYNSPLHF. The rearrangement joins TRBV9 to TRBJ1-6; 10 nucleotides agree with TRBD1. CDR3 length: 22 residues. The germline CDR1 and CDR2 sequences are SGDLS and YYNGEE. Trimming at V came to 4 bases and at J to 1 base, leaving 20 bases not matched to a gene.

The rearrangement joins TRBV6-5 to TRBJ2-3; D is perhaps TRBD1 (6 bases). The CDR3 is 14 amino acids. The V gene lost 5 bases and the J gene lost 2 bases, with 11 bases spanning the gap. Germline assignment: CDR1 MNHEY and CDR2 SVGAGI. The CDR3 coding sequence is TGTGCCAGCAGTCCCCGGGACACCACAGATACGCAGTATTTT. Its protein is CASSPRDTTDTQYF.

The chain combines TRBV7-8 with TRBJ1-3, with D hard to call. V gave up 8 bases and J gave up 0 bases, with 11 bases separating them. Germline lookup yields CDR1 SGHVS and CDR2 FQNEAQ. The CDR3 has 14 residues. In nucleotides, the CDR3 is TGTGCCAGCCGGAGCGGTTACTCTGGAAACACCATATATTTT. This encodes CASRSGYSGNTIYF.

This sequence joins TRBV5-1 and TRBJ2-7; TRBD1 aligns across 8 bases. This CDR3 contains 13 residues. Germline CDR1 reads SGHRS; CDR2 reads YFSETQ. V lost 8 bases, J lost 0 bases, and 4 bases stayed unmatched. CDR3 region: CASQQGGSYEQYF. As DNA, the CDR3 is TGCGCCAGTCAACAGGGGGGCTCCTACGAGCAGTACTTC.